Each of the 27 T cell receptor beta chains below was sequenced from the same sample in a study of blood T cell repertoires in COVID-19. Assay: immunoSEQ multiplex PCR; the TCRdb copy retains only in-frame clones and omits some. Of tens of thousands of clones listed, 89% are singletons. The sequencing input was peripheral blood. These receptors were collected from a woman aged 55-69 years with COVID-19, enrolled during active disease.

The chain employs TRBV25-1 and TRBJ1-3; D gene uncertain. CDR1 and CDR2 from the germline V gene are MGHDK and SYGVNS. This CDR3 contains 14 residues. V was shortened by 3 bases and J by 4 bases, with 10 bases between the two germline ends. The CDR3: CASSDTAGGNTIYF. In nucleotides, the CDR3 is TGTGCCAGCAGTGACACCGCGGGAGGAAACACCATATATTTT.

The chain is built from TRBV27 and TRBJ2-5; maybe TRBD2 (5 bases). Germline V lookup: CDR1 MNHEY, CDR2 SMNVEV (reference sequence). Between the trimmed V and J ends, which lost 4 bases and 4 bases, there was a span of 7 bases. This CDR3 comprises 12 residues. The CDR3 reads CASSSAGETQYF. The CDR3 bases are TGTGCCAGCAGTTCCGCGGGAGAGACCCAGTACTTC.

V gene TRBV6-2 or TRBV6-3 combines with J gene TRBJ1-5, with D possibly matching TRBD1 (6 bases). Germline V gene sequence: CDR1 MNHEY, CDR2 SVGEGT. V lost 5 bases and J lost 5, with 16 bases in between. This CDR3 contains 15 residues. The CDR3 coding sequence is TGTGCCAGCAGTCCAGGGGCGCGGTATTATCAGCCCCAGCATTTT. Its protein is CASSPGARYYQPQHF.

This rearrangement joins TRBV6-2 or TRBV6-3 to TRBJ2-5, with D perhaps TRBD2 (5 bases). V lost 2 bases, J lost 4 bases, and 14 bases lay in between. The CDR3 contains 15 residues. Germline CDR1 MNHEY, CDR2 SVGEGT. The chain's CDR3 is CASSYAPSQLETQYF. CDR3 DNA: TGTGCCAGCAGTTACGCCCCTAGCCAGTTAGAGACCCAGTACTTC.

J is TRBJ2-1 and V is TRBV4-1; 7 bases are shared with TRBD2. CDR1 and CDR2 (germline): MGHRA, YSYEKL. The CDR3 is made up of 15 amino acids. Trimming removed 4 bases from V and 0 bases from J; junction bases left unmatched: 3. The CDR3 DNA follows: TGCGCCAGCAGCCTTGGGGGGGGCTCCTACAATGAGCAGTTCTTC. Translating it yields CASSLGGGSYNEQFF.

The V call is TRBV6-5, the J call TRBJ1-4, with unresolved D. Germline V gene sequence: CDR1 MNHEY, CDR2 SVGAGI. CDR3 length equals 13 residues. Trimming left V 4 bases short and J 7 bases short, with 10 bases between. The DNA of the CDR3 is TGTGCCAGCAGTTCCTTCTATGCTGAAAAACTGTTTTTT. Translated: CASSSFYAEKLFF.

The chain carries TRBV6-4 and TRBJ2-6, with a weak D call TRBD2 (6 bases). The CDR3 covers 16 residues. Germline CDR1 reads MRHNA; CDR2 reads SNTAGT. V gave up 1 base and J gave up 2 bases, with 9 bases separating them. The CDR3 sequence: CASSDWSGAGANVLTF. The CDR3 coding sequence is TGTGCCAGCAGTGACTGGTCGGGGGCTGGGGCCAACGTCCTGACTTTC.

This sequence joins TRBV28 and TRBJ2-3, with D uncertain. The ends were cut back, 6 bases at V and 5 bases at J, with 9 bases in the middle. The CDR3 is 12 residues long. Per the germline V gene, CDR1 is MDHEN and CDR2 is SYDVKM. CDR3 protein: CASSLSVDTQYF. The CDR3 DNA reads as TGTGCCAGCAGCCTCTCCGTAGATACGCAGTATTTT. The complete variable domain, with remaining parts taken from reference TRBV28 and TRBJ2-3, reads DVKVTQSSRYLVKRTGEKVFLECVQDMDHENMFWYRQDPGLGLRLIYFSYDVKMKEKGDIPEGYSVSREKKERFSLILESASTNQTSMYLCASSLSVDTQYFGPGTRLTVL.

The chain links TRBV20-1 to TRBJ1-1; D is unclear. CDR1 and CDR2 (germline): DFQATT, SNEGSKA (reference sequence). The ends were cut back, 4 bases at V and 5 bases at J, with 8 bases in the middle. The CDR3 is 11 amino acids. In nucleotides, the CDR3 is TGCAGTGCTACCGGCGGGACTGAAGCTTTCTTT. Protein product: CSATGGTEAFF.

This clone was observed once. The gene calls are TRBV5-1 and TRBJ2-1; 11 bases align to TRBD2. V shed 1 base and J 10 bases; nucleotides not matched to a gene: 4. The length of the CDR3 is 14 residues. CDR1 and CDR2 from the germline V gene are SGHRS and YFSETQ. The CDR3 protein is CASSLTSGGREQFF. The CDR3 DNA follows: TGCGCCAGCAGCTTGACTAGCGGGGGAAGAGAGCAGTTCTTC.

CDR3 loop: CASSHQTQGADNSPLHF. The CDR3 DNA is TGTGCCAGCAGTCACCAAACACAGGGGGCTGATAATTCACCCCTCCACTTT. The chain combines TRBV6-6 with TRBJ1-6; TRBD1 agrees at 9 bases. CDR1 is MNHNY, CDR2 SVGAGI, per germline (reference sequence). This CDR3 is 17 amino acids long. V was clipped by 5 bases and J by 5 bases; unmatched bases: 10.

This rearrangement joins TRBV10-3 to TRBJ2-3; D call uncertain. The CDR3 loop spans 14 amino acids. From germline, CDR1 is ENHRY and CDR2 SYGVKD. The V gene lost 4 bases and the J gene lost 0 bases, with 8 bases spanning the gap. The CDR3 region is CAISGGWSTDTQYF. CDR3 nucleotide sequence: TGTGCCATCAGTGGCGGCTGGAGCACAGATACGCAGTATTTT.

The rearrangement links TRBV20-1 to TRBJ2-7; 11 bases align to TRBD2. J gave up 2 bases and V 3 bases, and 6 bases lay outside the gene matches. The CDR3 loop spans 15 amino acids. Germline CDR1 is DFQATT and CDR2 is SNEGSKA (reference sequence). This CDR3 is CSASGLAGPAYEQYF. CDR3 bases: TGCAGTGCTAGTGGACTAGCGGGTCCCGCCTACGAGCAGTACTTC.

The rearrangement links TRBV7-2 to TRBJ2-3; perhaps TRBD2 as D (6 bases). Looked up from germline, CDR1 is SGHTA and CDR2 is FQGNSA. The CDR3 totals 14 residues. V was clipped by 10 bases and J by 0 bases, with 14 bases between them. The CDR3 DNA reads as TGTGCCACCGAACTAGCTGCGAGCACAGATACGCAGTATTTT. This codes for CATELAASTDTQYF.

The chain carries TRBV30 and TRBJ1-2; the D gene is possibly TRBD1 (5 bases). CDR1 and CDR2 from the germline V gene are GTSNPN and SVGIG (reference sequence). The germline V and J ends were trimmed by 3 bases and 5 bases, with 10 bases remaining between them. The CDR3 loop spans 12 amino acids. The CDR3 sequence is CAWSVGTYGYTF. CDR3 sequence (DNA): TGTGCCTGGAGCGTTGGGACTTATGGCTACACCTTC.

The J gene is TRBJ1-2, the V gene TRBV6-2 or TRBV6-3, with D perhaps matching TRBD1 (5 bases). V was shortened by 5 bases and J by 7 bases, with 20 bases between the two germline ends. The CDR3 loop spans 15 amino acids. Per germline, CDR1 MNHEY and CDR2 SVGEGT. The CDR3 here is CASSNYRPPVRGYTF. As DNA, the CDR3 is TGTGCCAGCAGTAACTACAGGCCCCCCGTGCGTGGCTACACCTTC.

V and J are TRBV5-1 and TRBJ2-5; D might be TRBD2 (7 bases). Germline V gives CDR1 SGHRS, CDR2 YFSETQ. The CDR3 extends over 14 amino acids. Trimming stripped 0 bases from V and 9 bases from J, with 15 bases between. The CDR3 nucleotides read TGCGCCAGCAGCTTGGCCGCGGGGGCCGGAGCCCAGTACTTC. This codes for CASSLAAGAGAQYF.

Notes on this clone: Other DNA sequences in the sample encode the same CDR3. The chain has TRBV6-5 and TRBJ1-5; TRBD1 matches 8 bases. The germline V gene has CDR1 MNHEY and CDR2 SVGAGI. The CDR3 sequence is 14 residues long. J gave up 4 bases and V 6 bases, and 5 bases lay outside the gene matches. CDR3 amino acids: CASRRTGRNQPQHF. CDR3 sequence (DNA): TGTGCCAGCAGGCGGACAGGGAGGAATCAGCCCCAGCATTTT.

The chain carries TRBV27 and TRBJ2-3; 10 bases are shared with TRBD2. The CDR3 has 16 residues. Germline V gene sequence: CDR1 MNHEY, CDR2 SMNVEV (reference sequence). V lost 0 bases and J lost 4; bases outside the gene matches: 4. The CDR3 protein is CASSLSLAGASDTQYF. The CDR3 DNA reads TGTGCCAGCAGTTTATCCCTAGCGGGAGCGTCAGATACGCAGTATTTT.

The chain links TRBV28 to TRBJ2-1; unclear D gene. The CDR3 loop spans 12 amino acids. The V gene's germline CDR1 is MDHEN and CDR2 SYDVKM. The V gene lost 5 bases and the J gene lost 7 bases, with 9 bases spanning the gap. The DNA of the CDR3 is TGTGCCAGCAGTCTCACAGAAAATGAGCAGTTCTTC. Its translation: CASSLTENEQFF.

J is TRBJ1-6 and V is TRBV20-1; 10 nucleotides align to TRBD1. Germline V CDR1 and CDR2: DFQATT, SNEGSKA (reference sequence). This CDR3 contains 15 residues. The junction had 6 bases not matched to a gene; V was cut back by 3 bases and J by 7 bases. The CDR3, as DNA: TGCAGTGCTAGTGCTCCGGGACAGGGGAATTCACCCCTCCACTTT. Amino acid sequence: CSASAPGQGNSPLHF.

The rearrangement uses TRBV7-2 and TRBJ1-6; D is possibly TRBD1 (5 bases). The germline V and J ends were trimmed by 8 bases and 0 bases, with 14 bases remaining between them. CDR1 and CDR2 from the germline V gene are SGHTA and FQGNSA. This CDR3 spans 16 amino acids. CDR3 nucleotide sequence: TGTGCCAGCCGGACACGTTCGAGCTCCTATAATTCACCCCTCCACTTT. The encoded protein is CASRTRSSSYNSPLHF.

V usage is TRBV5-1 and J usage is TRBJ1-3; D may be TRBD1 (5 bases). CDR1 and CDR2 from the germline V gene are SGHRS and YFSETQ. The V end lost 2 bases, the J end lost 3 bases, and 9 bases lay between the germline ends. This CDR3 region has 14 residues. Written as DNA, the CDR3 is TGCGCCAGCAGCTTCGGGGGAATTGGAAACACCATATATTTT. Its protein is CASSFGGIGNTIYF.

The table lists this clone with a count of one. The V call is TRBV12-3 or TRBV12-4, the J call TRBJ1-4, with unresolved D. CDR3 length: 11 amino acids. V lost 3 bases, J lost 8 bases, and 4 bases lay in between. CDR3 sequence reads: CASSFREKLFF. The DNA for the CDR3 is TGTGCCAGCAGTTTTCGGGAAAAACTGTTTTTT.

The V and J genes are TRBV5-6 and TRBJ2-7; 9 bases align to TRBD1. CDR1 and CDR2 from the germline V gene are SGHDT and YYEEEE. The CDR3 contains 16 residues. The V segment lost 2 bases and the J segment 1 base; nucleotides outside the gene matches: 7. The CDR3 sequence: CASSLLPGQGSYEQYF. The CDR3 coding sequence is TGTGCCAGCAGCTTACTTCCGGGACAGGGATCCTACGAGCAGTACTTC.

The chain employs TRBV2 and TRBJ2-2; 8 bases line up with TRBD1. CDR1 and CDR2 (germline): SNHLY, FYNNEI. Losses at the gene ends were 6 bases for V and 5 bases for J; bases not matched to a gene: 8. The CDR3 spans 15 residues. CDR3 DNA sequence: TGTGCCAGCAGCGGACAGGGAAGTCGGACCGGGGAGCTGTTTTTT. This codes for CASSGQGSRTGELFF.

This sequence joins TRBV7-6 and TRBJ2-3, with D perhaps TRBD2 (5 bases). CDR3 length: 16 amino acids. The V end lost 1 base, the J end lost 2 bases, and 13 bases lay between the germline ends. Looked up from germline, CDR1 is SGHVS and CDR2 is FNYEAQ. The CDR3 coding sequence is TGTGCCAGCAGCTTAGTACTAGACGGATACACAGATACGCAGTATTTT. As protein: CASSLVLDGYTDTQYF.